The clone carrying this T cell receptor beta chain has just a few counts. The data were obtained in a study of T cell changes during pregnancy in multiple sclerosis. This CDR3 is built from 15 residues. V lost 0 bases to trimming and J lost 4 bases, with 15 bases between them. In germline, CDR1 is GTSNPN, CDR2 SVGIG (reference sequence). The table came from immunoSEQ multiplex PCR; TCRdb's copy has only in-frame clones and leaves some out. Of about 75,000 clones listed, about 90% are singletons. The receptor was isolated from a female donor with multiple sclerosis, enrolled in a pregnancy study. Sequencing was performed on CD4+ T cells from peripheral blood mononuclear cells, taken before pregnancy. The chain employs TRBV30 and TRBJ1-2, with D possibly being TRBD1 (6 bases). CDR3 nucleotide sequence: TGTGCCTGGAGTGTCGGACAGCCAGGGGCCTATGGCTACACCTTC. Its translation is CAWSVGQPGAYGYTF.